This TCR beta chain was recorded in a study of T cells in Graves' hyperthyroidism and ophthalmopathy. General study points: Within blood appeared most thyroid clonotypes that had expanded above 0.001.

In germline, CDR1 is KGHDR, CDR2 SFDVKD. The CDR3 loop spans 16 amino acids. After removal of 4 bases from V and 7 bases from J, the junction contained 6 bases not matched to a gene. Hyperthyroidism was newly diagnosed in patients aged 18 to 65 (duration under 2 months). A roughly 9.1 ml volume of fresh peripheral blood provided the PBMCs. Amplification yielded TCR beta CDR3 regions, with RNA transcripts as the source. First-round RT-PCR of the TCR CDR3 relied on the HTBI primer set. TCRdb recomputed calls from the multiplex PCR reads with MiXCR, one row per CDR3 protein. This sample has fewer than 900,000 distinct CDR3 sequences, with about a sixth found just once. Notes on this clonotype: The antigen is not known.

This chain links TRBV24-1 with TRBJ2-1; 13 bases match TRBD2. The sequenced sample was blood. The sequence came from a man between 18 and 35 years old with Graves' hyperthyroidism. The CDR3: CATSDIGLAGDNEQFF. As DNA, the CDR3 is TGTGCCACCAGTGACATCGGACTAGCGGGAGATAATGAGCAGTTCTTC.